One sample yielded the 29 T cell receptor beta chains listed below, sequenced in a study of human T cells and chemical hapten exposure. As to time point: patch test 2, 6 weeks after DPC sensitization. Sample treatment: therapeutic diphenylcyclopropenone sensitization with weekly scalp DPC. Each CDR3 protein gets one entry after TCRdb re-called the RACE reads with MiXCR. The repertoire has a few hundred thousand distinct CDR3 sequences, about 6% of them found once; the top ten carry around 6%. The source was whole blood, collected in connection with sensitization to the hapten diphenylcyclopropenone (DPC). Every receptor here comes from a woman younger than 30 with alopecia areata. Some clones in this sample may be carry-over from other donors' samples.

This clonotype was observed at least ten times. This chain links TRBV4-2 with TRBJ2-6, with D hard to call. The V and J ends lost 0 bases and 1 base respectively, with 4 bases between them. Germline loops: CDR1 LGHNA, CDR2 YNFKEQ. The CDR3 is 15 residues long. CDR3 loop: CASSQDVSGANVLTF. The DNA for the CDR3 is TGTGCCAGCAGCCAAGATGTTTCTGGGGCCAACGTCCTGACTTTC.

The chain carries TRBV14 and TRBJ1-3; D gene ambiguous. This CDR3 contains 14 residues. From germline, CDR1 is SGHDN and CDR2 FVKESK. V was pared by 4 bases and J by 4 bases, with 11 bases between. CDR3 nucleotide sequence: TGTGCCAGCAGCCCACCTCTGGACGGAAACACCATATATTTT. Translating it yields CASSPPLDGNTIYF. The full variable domain, completed using reference TRBV14 and TRBJ1-3, is EAGVTQFPSHSVIEKGQTVTLRCDPISGHDNLYWYRRVMGKEIKFLLHFVKESKQDESGMPNNRFLAERTGGTYSTLKVQPAELEDSGVYFCASSPPLDGNTIYFGEGSWLTVV.

As concerns this clonotype: Mismatch with germline at one junction end may stem from a read error. This chain joins TRBV4-1 and TRBJ2-7; no reliable D call. From germline, CDR1 is MGHRA and CDR2 YSYEKL. The CDR3 length is 14 residues. The CDR3: CASSQEQLSYGQYF. CDR3 in DNA: TGCGCCAGCAGCCAGGAACAGCTCTCCTACGGGCAGTACTTC.

V usage is TRBV6-5 and J usage is TRBJ2-7; D not resolved. V lost 0 bases, J lost 1 base, and 10 bases lay in between. The CDR3 extends over 15 amino acids. In germline, CDR1 is MNHEY, CDR2 SVGAGI. CDR3 sequence reads: CASSYSPDGSYEQYF. The CDR3, as DNA: TGTGCCAGCAGTTACTCGCCGGACGGGTCCTACGAGCAGTACTTC.

The sample holds many counts of this clonotype. This chain links TRBV7-9 with TRBJ1-1; tentatively, D is TRBD1 (5 bases). CDR1 and CDR2 (germline): SEHNR, FQNEAQ (reference sequence). CDR3 length equals 17 residues. With 4 bases removed from V and 0 bases from J, the gap between germline ends came to 18 bases. The chain's CDR3 is CASSYGRGALVNTEAFF. The CDR3 DNA reads as TGTGCCAGCAGCTACGGTAGGGGTGCCTTAGTGAACACTGAAGCTTTCTTT.

The rearrangement joins TRBV6-5 to TRBJ1-1, with 9 positions matching TRBD1. Germline lookup yields CDR1 MNHEY and CDR2 SVGAGI. The trim removed 10 bases at V and 5 bases at J, leaving 14 bases unmatched. The CDR3 extends over 15 amino acids. CDR3 loop: CATQEQGARWTEAFF. Here the CDR3 DNA reads TGTGCCACCCAGGAACAGGGGGCGCGATGGACTGAAGCTTTCTTT.

This clonotype was detected many times. V gene TRBV29-1 combines with J gene TRBJ1-4; the D gene is possibly TRBD1 (5 bases). Germline V gene data show CDR1 as SQVTM and CDR2 as ANQGSEA. V was shortened by 5 bases and J by 5 bases, with 21 bases between the two germline ends. The CDR3 length is 16 residues. In nucleotides, the CDR3 is TGCAGCGTTCGGGTCCTAGGGGCAGGAAGGAATGAAAAACTGTTTTTT. This gives the protein CSVRVLGAGRNEKLFF.

This clonotype has only a few counts. This chain connects TRBV20-1 to TRBJ1-5, with a tentative D call TRBD1 (5 bases). This CDR3 has 15 residues. V lost 0 bases to trimming and J lost 7 bases, with 16 bases between them. Germline lookup yields CDR1 DFQATT and CDR2 SNEGSKA (reference sequence). The CDR3: CSARDRSIRGQPQHF. In DNA, the CDR3 is TGCAGTGCTAGAGATCGTAGTATCCGGGGGCAGCCCCAGCATTTT.

The sample holds many counts of this clonotype. This chain uses TRBV12-5 with TRBJ1-1; D is ambiguous. The germline V gene has CDR1 LGHNT and CDR2 FRNRAP. The CDR3 is 13 residues long. The V gene lost 2 bases and the J gene lost 0 bases, with 4 bases spanning the gap. The CDR3 loop is CASGLFVNTEAFF. In nucleotides, the CDR3 is TGTGCTAGTGGTTTGTTCGTGAACACTGAAGCTTTCTTT.

The chain combines TRBV4-3 with TRBJ2-3; D is undetermined. Trimming stripped 4 bases from V and 5 bases from J, with 10 bases between. The V gene's germline CDR1 is LGHNA and CDR2 YSLEER. The CDR3 consists of 13 residues. CDR3 in amino acids: CASSPRDRDTQYF. As DNA, the CDR3 is TGCGCCAGCAGCCCTAGAGATAGAGATACGCAGTATTTT.

This clonotype was seen ten or more times. This sequence joins TRBV25-1 and TRBJ2-5; D is unclear. Germline V gene lookup returns CDR1 MGHDK and CDR2 SYGVNS. V was pared by 4 bases and J by 5 bases, with 5 bases between. This CDR3 region has 11 residues. This CDR3 is CASSAGETQYF. CDR3 nucleotide sequence: TGTGCCAGCAGTGCTGGTGAGACCCAGTACTTC.

This clonotype was picked up a small number of times. The CDR3 region is CASSLGRGNYGYTF. The CDR3 DNA is TGTGCCAGCAGCTTAGGCAGGGGAAACTATGGCTACACCTTC. The chain carries TRBV7-2 and TRBJ1-2; D may be TRBD1 (6 bases). The CDR3 is 14 residues long. Trimming left V 1 base short and J 2 bases short, with 8 bases between. Germline V gives CDR1 SGHTA, CDR2 FQGNSA.

As for this clonotype: Possible read error: a much larger clone is one base away. In this CDR3 the conserved last residue, phenylalanine or tryptophan, is missing, so a read error is likely. The rearrangement links TRBV12-3 or TRBV12-4 to TRBJ1-1, with TRBD1 matching 10 bases. The CDR3 consists of 16 residues. Unmatched junction bases numbered 9, after V lost 5 bases and J lost 3 bases. DNA for the CDR3: TGTGCCAGCAGTCTAAGCTATGGACAGGGGGACACTGAAGCTTTCTTA. Its protein is CASSLSYGQGDTEAFL.

A few counts support this clonotype. This chain connects TRBV6-1 to TRBJ1-5, with 10 bases fitting TRBD1. With 4 bases clipped from V and 7 bases from J, the junction kept 13 bases outside the gene matches. Germline CDR1 reads MNHNS; CDR2 reads SASEGT. CDR3 size: 17 residues. CDR3: CASSAIPGTGVGQPQHF. The CDR3 region has the DNA TGTGCCAGCAGTGCCATCCCCGGGACAGGGGTCGGCCAGCCCCAGCATTTT.

The V and J genes are TRBV20-1 and TRBJ1-6; no definite D call. Trimming took 6 bases from V and 0 from J, leaving 18 bases between them. CDR1 and CDR2 (germline): DFQATT, SNEGSKA (reference sequence). This CDR3 is 17 amino acids long. The CDR3 coding sequence is TGCAGTGCCCCACCCGCGGGGTTGAGCTCCTATAATTCACCCCTCCACTTT. Its translation: CSAPPAGLSSYNSPLHF.

The rearrangement uses TRBV4-3 and TRBJ1-4, with 10 positions matching TRBD1. This CDR3 has 18 residues. The J segment lost 0 bases and the V segment lost 5 bases, leaving 9 bases of the junction unmatched. Germline V gene sequence: CDR1 LGHNA, CDR2 YSLEER. In nucleotides, the CDR3 is TGCGCCAGCAGCGCCCGACAGGGGGCCACTGCAACTAATGAAAAACTGTTTTTT. This codes for CASSARQGATATNEKLFF.

This clonotype showed up just a few times. V gene TRBV5-1 combines with J gene TRBJ2-5; 8 positions match TRBD2. Germline V gives CDR1 SGHRS, CDR2 YFSETQ. V was clipped by 3 bases and J by 5 bases; unmatched bases: 15. The CDR3 is 17 residues long. CDR3 DNA sequence: TGCGCCAGCAGCTCTGGGGCGGGGGGCGCGATTATGGAGACCCAGTACTTC. Translated: CASSSGAGGAIMETQYF.

This clonotype came up a few times. This chain links TRBV6-5 with TRBJ2-1; 9 bases are shared with TRBD2. The CDR3 consists of 16 residues. Per germline, CDR1 MNHEY and CDR2 SVGAGI. The V gene end was trimmed by 8 bases and the J gene end by 5 bases; junction bases not matched to a gene: 13. DNA for the CDR3: TGTGCCAGCTCTGAACCGCGGGGGGGCGTCGACAATGAGCAGTTCTTC. Amino acid sequence: CASSEPRGGVDNEQFF.

V usage is TRBV2 and J usage is TRBJ2-1; perhaps D is TRBD1 or TRBD2 (5 bases each). From germline, CDR1 is SNHLY and CDR2 FYNNEI. The CDR3 has 14 residues. Trimming took 9 bases from V and 2 from J, leaving 14 bases between them. Written as DNA, the CDR3 is TGTGCCAGTGGGGCACGGGGCACCTACAATGAGCAGTTCTTC. Protein product: CASGARGTYNEQFF.

In its sample, this clonotype was seen a few times. The V call is TRBV20-1, the J call TRBJ2-3; 8 bases match TRBD2. This CDR3 has 18 residues. Germline assignment: CDR1 DFQATT and CDR2 SNEGSKA (reference sequence). Trimming removed 1 base from V and 6 bases from J; junction bases left unmatched: 18. The CDR3 loop is CSARVVDSTGGPMDTQYF. As DNA, the CDR3 is TGCAGTGCTAGAGTAGTCGACTCCACGGGGGGGCCAATGGATACGCAGTATTTT.

This clonotype was recorded at least ten times. V gene TRBV5-1 combines with J gene TRBJ1-5, with unresolved D. Germline CDR1 reads SGHRS; CDR2 reads YFSETQ. The CDR3 has 15 residues. V was trimmed by 8 bases and J by 3 bases, leaving 18 bases between them. CDR3: CASKVDGGVNQPQHF. CDR3 in DNA: TGCGCCAGTAAGGTGGATGGCGGGGTCAATCAGCCCCAGCATTTT.

This clonotype was observed a handful of times. This chain connects TRBV29-1 to TRBJ1-4, with no clear D. Trimming pared 4 bases from V and 8 bases from J, leaving 11 bases between. CDR3 length: 12 residues. Germline V gives CDR1 SQVTM, CDR2 ANQGSEA. CDR3 protein: CSVGGEAEKLFF. CDR3 DNA: TGCAGCGTTGGCGGGGAAGCGGAAAAACTGTTTTTT.

This clonotype was seen only a few times. The CDR3 DNA is TGTGCCAGCAGCAAAACAGGGGGCATCGATAATTCACCCCTCCACTTT. Its protein product is CASSKTGGIDNSPLHF. The chain has TRBV6-2 or TRBV6-3 and TRBJ1-6, with 9 bases identical to TRBD1. Germline V gives CDR1 MNHEY, CDR2 SVGEGT. V shed 6 bases, J shed 5 bases, and the junction held 8 bases outside the gene matches. This CDR3 has 16 amino acids.

The rearrangement joins TRBV10-3 to TRBJ2-7; 12 nucleotides match TRBD2. CDR1 is ENHRY and CDR2 is SYGVKD in the germline V gene. Germline trimming cut 6 bases from V and 1 base from J; bases unmatched to any gene: 7. This CDR3 contains 16 residues. The CDR3 region is CAIRMTSGGHSYEQYF. The CDR3 DNA is TGTGCCATCAGGATGACTAGCGGGGGCCATTCCTACGAGCAGTACTTC.

The chain employs TRBV6-6 and TRBJ1-1; tentative D call: TRBD1 (5 bases). V was pared by 4 bases and J by 6 bases, with 12 bases between. This CDR3 has 13 amino acids. Germline CDR1 and CDR2: MNHNY and SVGAGI (reference sequence). The CDR3 loop reads CASSSRDRSEAFF. The DNA for the CDR3 is TGTGCCAGCAGTTCCCGGGACCGCTCTGAAGCTTTCTTT.

This clonotype appeared many times. The J gene is TRBJ1-1, the V gene TRBV12-5; D is unresolved. The germline V and J ends were trimmed by 0 bases and 1 base, with 9 bases remaining between them. The V gene's germline CDR1 is LGHNT and CDR2 FRNRAP. This CDR3 contains 15 residues. CDR3 protein: CASGLVLAGNTEAFF. CDR3 in DNA: TGTGCTAGTGGTTTGGTACTAGCAGGGAACACTGAAGCTTTCTTT.

The chain uses TRBV9 and TRBJ2-3, with TRBD2 matching over 9 bases. The V gene end was trimmed by 3 bases and the J gene end by 2 bases; junction bases not matched to a gene: 7. Germline V gives CDR1 SGDLS, CDR2 YYNGEE. CDR3 length: 16 residues. The CDR3 loop is CASSEGAGGFTDTQYF. The CDR3 coding sequence is TGTGCCAGCAGCGAGGGGGCGGGAGGGTTCACAGATACGCAGTATTTT.

In DNA form, the CDR3 reads TGTGCCAGCAGCTTAGGGACTAGCGGGGAACGGACCCAGTACTTC. Translating it yields CASSLGTSGERTQYF. The chain links TRBV11-1 to TRBJ2-5, with 12 bases aligning to TRBD2. The junction had 4 bases not matched to a gene; V was cut back by 1 base and J by 7 bases. The CDR3 is 15 residues long. Germline V CDR1 and CDR2: SGHAT, FQDESV (reference sequence).

A few counts support this clonotype. The chain combines TRBV3-1 with TRBJ1-1; D is ambiguous. This CDR3 is 11 amino acids long. Per germline, CDR1 LGHDT and CDR2 YNNKEL (reference sequence). The germline V and J ends were trimmed by 1 base and 11 bases, with 8 bases remaining between them. CDR3 sequence: CASSQAGGAFF. The CDR3, as DNA: TGTGCCAGCAGCCAAGCCGGCGGGGCTTTCTTT.